These 32 T cell receptor beta chains originate from one sample sequenced in a study of graft-versus-host responses after intestinal transplantation. Method: immunoSEQ multiplex PCR; TCRdb's copy keeps in-frame clones and lacks some. The sample includes about 100,000 clones, roughly 87% seen only once; the top ten take around 0.95%. These receptors are not linked to any known antigen. The input for sequencing was unstimulated CD4+ T cells sorted from spleen or lymph node cells, taken before transplant. Receptors were obtained from a human donor who was the organ donor for an intestinal transplant.

The chain joins TRBV7-9 to TRBJ1-6, with D possibly being TRBD1 (5 bases). This CDR3 region has 15 residues. V lost 8 bases and J lost 9, with 20 bases in between. The V gene's germline CDR1 is SEHNR and CDR2 FQNEAQ (reference sequence). CDR3 DNA sequence: TGTGCCAGCTGCCTGGCAGGGTTCGGTCCTTCACCCCTCCACTTT. Translating it yields CASCLAGFGPSPLHF. Full variable domain (outside the CDR3, taken from reference TRBV7-9 and TRBJ1-6): DTGVSQNPRHKITKRGQNVTFRCDPISEHNRLYWYRQTLGQGPEFLTYFQNEAQLEKSRLLSDRFSAERPKGSFSTLEIQRTEQGDSAMYLCASCLAGFGPSPLHFGNGTRLTVT.

This chain joins TRBV7-9 and TRBJ1-1; a weak D match, TRBD1 (5 bases). CDR1 is SEHNR, CDR2 FQNEAQ, per germline (reference sequence). There are 14 residues in the CDR3. Trimming took 5 bases from V and 1 from J, leaving 11 bases between them. CDR3: CASSIKDRNTEAFF. The CDR3 DNA reads TGTGCCAGCAGCATAAAAGACAGGAACACTGAAGCTTTCTTT.

The chain links TRBV2 to TRBJ1-5; perhaps TRBD1 as D (5 bases). Germline V gene lookup returns CDR1 SNHLY and CDR2 FYNNEI. CDR3 size: 12 residues. The V gene lost 8 bases and the J gene lost 6 bases, with 11 bases spanning the gap. The CDR3 DNA is TGTGCCAGCGGTTGGGGGTTTCAGCCCCAGCATTTT. Its translation: CASGWGFQPQHF.

The chain joins TRBV27 to TRBJ2-3; D is unresolved. Germline V gives CDR1 MNHEY, CDR2 SMNVEV (reference sequence). V gave up 3 bases and J gave up 0 bases, with 4 bases separating them. The CDR3 totals 13 residues. The CDR3 loop reads CASSFFSTDTQYF. Here the CDR3 DNA reads TGTGCCAGCAGTTTCTTCAGCACAGATACGCAGTATTTT.

This chain connects TRBV28 to TRBJ2-7; 8 bases match TRBD1. The V segment lost 2 bases and the J segment 2 bases; nucleotides outside the gene matches: 5. The CDR3 sequence is 15 residues long. CDR1 and CDR2 (germline): MDHEN, SYDVKM. The CDR3, as DNA: TGTGCCAGCAGTTTAGGCGCAGGGGGCCCCTACGAGCAGTACTTC. This translates into CASSLGAGGPYEQYF.

The chain has TRBV10-3 and TRBJ2-5; possibly TRBD1 for D (6 bases). The DNA end favors TRBJ2-7, so the J call may be wrong. Germline CDR1 ENHRY, CDR2 SYGVKD. The CDR3 is 15 residues long. The CDR3 DNA sequence: TGTGCCATCAGTGATGGGAGACAGGTTCCCTACGAGCAGTACTTC. Translating gives CAISDGRQVPYEQYF.

The chain couples TRBV5-4 to TRBJ1-1; no reliable D call. The V end lost 0 bases, the J end lost 1 base, and 4 bases lay between the germline ends. The CDR3 runs 13 residues. Germline V gene lookup returns CDR1 SGHNT and CDR2 YYREEE (reference sequence). CDR3 residues: CASSLDRNTEAFF. CDR3 coding DNA: TGTGCCAGCAGCTTGGACAGGAACACTGAAGCTTTCTTT.

The chain links TRBV19 to TRBJ1-5; no clear D. Germline CDR1 reads LNHDA; CDR2 reads SQIVND (reference sequence). The V and J ends lost 2 bases and 3 bases respectively, with 11 bases between them. This CDR3 is built from 15 residues. CDR3: CASSITRQDNQPQHF. The CDR3, as DNA: TGTGCCAGTAGTATAACACGGCAGGACAATCAGCCCCAGCATTTT.

The chain couples TRBV20-1 to TRBJ2-5; no firm D call. There are 11 residues in the CDR3. V was clipped by 5 bases and J by 4 bases, with 8 bases between them. Germline values: CDR1 DFQATT, CDR2 SNEGSKA (reference sequence). Here the CDR3 reads CSAASLETQYF. The CDR3 DNA reads as TGCAGTGCTGCGAGTCTAGAGACCCAGTACTTC.

The gene calls are TRBV7-9 and TRBJ1-1; D is possibly TRBD1 (6 bases). Germline CDR1 and CDR2: SEHNR and FQNEAQ (reference sequence). The CDR3 totals 13 residues. V was pared by 5 bases and J by 8 bases, with 15 bases between. The DNA of the CDR3 is TGTGCCAGCAGCAGCTCAGGACAGACAGAAGCTTTCTTT. This codes for CASSSSGQTEAFF. The full variable domain, its missing parts supplied by reference TRBV7-9 and TRBJ1-1, is DTGVSQNPRHKITKRGQNVTFRCDPISEHNRLYWYRQTLGQGPEFLTYFQNEAQLEKSRLLSDRFSAERPKGSFSTLEIQRTEQGDSAMYLCASSSSGQTEAFFGQGTRLTVV.

The chain carries TRBV30 and TRBJ2-4; D possibly corresponds to TRBD2 (6 bases). Germline CDR1 GTSNPN, CDR2 SVGIG (reference sequence). There are 13 residues in the CDR3. The V end lost 1 base, the J end lost 6 bases, and 10 bases lay between the germline ends. CDR3 sequence reads: CAWSEGRRNIQYF. The CDR3, as DNA: TGTGCCTGGAGTGAAGGGAGGCGAAACATTCAGTACTTC.

This clone appeared a few times. V and J are TRBV5-1 and TRBJ1-1, with D maybe TRBD1 (6 bases). CDR1 is SGHRS and CDR2 is YFSETQ in the germline V gene. V was shortened by 3 bases and J by 4 bases, with 13 bases between the two germline ends. The length of the CDR3 is 14 residues. CDR3: CASSSNRVSTEAFF. The CDR3 DNA sequence: TGCGCCAGCAGCTCCAACAGGGTTAGCACTGAAGCTTTCTTT.

The chain recombines TRBV28 with TRBJ1-5; D unresolved. The V and J ends lost 2 bases and 3 bases respectively, with 8 bases between them. CDR1 MDHEN and CDR2 SYDVKM come from the germline V gene. There are 14 residues in the CDR3. CDR3 residues: CASSLGLINQPQHF. The CDR3 nucleotides read TGTGCCAGCAGTTTAGGTCTCATCAATCAGCCCCAGCATTTT.

The chain joins TRBV5-4 to TRBJ2-5; possible D gene TRBD1, 5 bases. In germline, CDR1 is SGHNT, CDR2 YYREEE (reference sequence). With 6 bases removed from V and 5 bases from J, the gap between germline ends came to 20 bases. The CDR3 consists of 15 residues. The chain's CDR3 is CASNFRRTRRETQYF. The CDR3 DNA follows: TGTGCCAGCAACTTTAGGCGGACAAGACGGGAGACCCAGTACTTC. Based on the CDR3 plus reference TRBV5-4 and TRBJ2-5, the full variable domain is ETGVTQSPTHLIKTRGQQVTLRCSSQSGHNTVSWYQQALGQGPQFIFQYYREEENGRGNFPPRFSGLQFPNYSSELNVNALELDDSALYLCASNFRRTRRETQYFGPGTRLLVL.

V gene TRBV6-1 combines with J gene TRBJ1-1; D is undetermined. The length of the CDR3 is 13 residues. Germline V gene sequence: CDR1 MNHNS, CDR2 SASEGT. Trimming stripped 8 bases from V and 3 bases from J, with 13 bases between. CDR3 coding DNA: TGTGCCAGCGCCGCCCGTCGGGACACTGAAGCTTTCTTT. Translation gives CASAARRDTEAFF.

CDR3 in amino acids: CASSGVSTSPLHF. CDR3 nucleotide sequence: TGTGCCAGCAGTGGAGTTAGCACTTCACCCCTCCACTTT. J is TRBJ1-6 and V is TRBV2; unclear D gene. CDR1 and CDR2 (germline): SNHLY, FYNNEI. The CDR3 runs 13 residues. Trimming removed 4 bases from V and 9 bases from J, with 10 bases in between.

The chain carries TRBV6-5 and TRBJ2-7, with D perhaps matching TRBD2 (6 bases). The CDR3 runs 15 residues. The V end was cut by 5 bases, the J end by 3 bases, with 17 bases between. CDR1 is MNHEY, CDR2 SVGAGI, per germline. The CDR3 protein is CASSPYRTTFYEQYF. The CDR3 coding sequence is TGTGCCAGCAGTCCTTATCGGACTACCTTCTACGAGCAGTACTTC.

The rearrangement uses TRBV19 and TRBJ2-7; 8 bases agree with TRBD2. Trimming took 2 bases from V and 0 from J; bases not matched to a gene: 3. Germline CDR1 and CDR2: LNHDA and SQIVND (reference sequence). This CDR3 spans 15 amino acids. Here the CDR3 reads CASSIKGLGSYEQYF. CDR3 coding DNA: TGTGCCAGTAGTATAAAGGGACTAGGCTCCTACGAGCAGTACTTC. Full variable domain (rest looked up from reference TRBV19 and TRBJ2-7): DGGITQSPKYLFRKEGQNVTLSCEQNLNHDAMYWYRQDPGQGLRLIYYSQIVNDFQKGDIAEGYSVSREKKESFPLTVTSAQKNPTAFYLCASSIKGLGSYEQYFGPGTRLTVT.

This clone has just one count. J is TRBJ2-2 and V is TRBV5-1; TRBD2 aligns across 9 bases. The CDR3 loop spans 18 amino acids. Germline trimming cut 0 bases from V and 0 bases from J; bases unmatched to any gene: 6. In germline, CDR1 is SGHRS, CDR2 YFSETQ. The DNA of the CDR3 is TGCGCCAGCAGCTTGGTTAGCGGGGGATACGCGAACACCGGGGAGCTGTTTTTT. This codes for CASSLVSGGYANTGELFF.

The chain links TRBV6-5 to TRBJ1-2; perhaps TRBD1 as D (6 bases). CDR3 size: 15 residues. Germline CDR1 and CDR2: MNHEY and SVGAGI. Trimming shortened V by 0 bases and J by 1 base, and 9 bases separated the two germline ends. CDR3 protein: CASSYSEDSNYGYTF. The DNA for the CDR3 is TGTGCCAGCAGTTACTCGGAGGACAGTAACTATGGCTACACCTTC.

The CDR3 DNA sequence: TGTGCCAGCTCACTTGGGACGGGAACCTACGAGCAGTACTTC. Its translation: CASSLGTGTYEQYF. The J gene is TRBJ2-7, the V gene TRBV18; D is possibly TRBD1 or TRBD2 (5 bases each). The CDR3 spans 14 residues. The V and J ends lost 4 bases and 2 bases respectively, with 12 bases between them. The germline V gene encodes CDR1 KGHSH and CDR2 LQKENI.

The chain has TRBV19 and TRBJ2-2; D possibly corresponds to TRBD2 (6 bases). V lost 2 bases to trimming and J lost 5 bases, with 18 bases between them. The CDR3 consists of 17 residues. CDR1 and CDR2 (germline): LNHDA, SQIVND (reference sequence). For the CDR3, the DNA is TGTGCCAGTAGTATACGGGAGCATCGACTAAAGACCGGGGAGCTGTTTTTT. Its protein is CASSIREHRLKTGELFF.

The chain uses TRBV7-8 and TRBJ1-4; TRBD1 agrees at 8 bases. This CDR3 comprises 15 residues. Looked up from germline, CDR1 is SGHVS and CDR2 is FQNEAQ. With V trimmed by 4 bases and J by 7 bases, 8 bases remained unmatched. CDR3 in amino acids: CASSSSGTGVEKLFF. As DNA, the CDR3 is TGTGCCAGCAGCTCCTCCGGGACAGGAGTTGAAAAACTGTTTTTT.

This clone was seen only a few times. The CDR3 DNA reads TGTGCCAGCAGCTTACAGGGGGCCCAAACCCCCTACACCTTC. Translation gives CASSLQGAQTPYTF. The chain is built from TRBV7-2 and TRBJ1-2, with TRBD1 matching over 8 bases. After removal of 2 bases from V and 10 bases from J, the junction contained 9 bases not matched to a gene. The CDR3 contains 14 residues. CDR1 SGHTA and CDR2 FQGNSA come from the germline V gene.

The chain carries TRBV27 and TRBJ2-1; D is tentatively TRBD1 or TRBD2 (5 bases each). Germline CDR1 is MNHEY and CDR2 is SMNVEV (reference sequence). V shed 8 bases and J shed 7 bases, with 21 bases lying between them. The CDR3 covers 15 residues. CDR3 amino acids: CASAPPGTGGNEQFF. The CDR3, as DNA: TGTGCCAGCGCCCCCCCTGGGACCGGCGGGAATGAGCAGTTCTTC.

V usage is TRBV5-4 and J usage is TRBJ1-3; maybe TRBD1 (6 bases). Germline V lookup: CDR1 SGHNT, CDR2 YYREEE (reference sequence). Trimming pared 1 base from V and 0 bases from J, leaving 11 bases between. CDR3 length: 16 residues. CDR3 residues: CASSLFGGPSGNTIYF. As DNA, the CDR3 is TGTGCCAGCAGCTTGTTCGGGGGGCCCTCTGGAAACACCATATATTTT.

The J gene is TRBJ1-1, the V gene TRBV6-1; no clear D gene. CDR1 and CDR2 (germline): MNHNS, SASEGT. This CDR3 is 15 amino acids long. Between the trimmed V and J ends, which lost 4 bases and 4 bases, there was a span of 16 bases. The CDR3 nucleotides are TGTGCCAGCAGTGTCGGACGGTGGCAAATCACTGAAGCTTTCTTT. Amino acids: CASSVGRWQITEAFF.

The chain is built from TRBV5-4 and TRBJ2-3, with a weak D call TRBD2 (5 bases). The CDR3 length is 17 residues. V lost 4 bases and J 5 bases, leaving 23 bases between the germline ends. Germline CDR1 reads SGHNT; CDR2 reads YYREEE (reference sequence). CDR3 sequence: CASSPGKISAMVDTQYF. The CDR3 bases are TGTGCCAGCAGCCCCGGGAAGATCTCAGCGATGGTAGATACGCAGTATTTT.

This clone came up a few times. The V gene is TRBV5-4, the J gene TRBJ1-1; D unclear. This CDR3 comprises 13 residues. Germline CDR1 and CDR2: SGHNT and YYREEE (reference sequence). V was clipped by 0 bases and J by 5 bases, with 8 bases between them. Here the CDR3 DNA reads TGTGCCAGCAGCTTGGTGGGGAGTACTGAAGCTTTCTTT. Its translation: CASSLVGSTEAFF.

This rearrangement joins TRBV19 to TRBJ2-2; the D is unclear. Germline CDR1 LNHDA, CDR2 SQIVND (reference sequence). Trimming removed 3 bases from V and 2 bases from J, with 1 base in between. This CDR3 region has 12 residues. The CDR3: CASSINTGELFF. CDR3 in DNA: TGTGCCAGTAGTATTAACACCGGGGAGCTGTTTTTT.

J is TRBJ1-5 and V is TRBV7-9; TRBD1 agrees at 7 bases. J lost 0 bases, V lost 5 bases, and 1 base had no gene match. CDR1 is SEHNR and CDR2 is FQNEAQ in the germline V gene (reference sequence). The CDR3 totals 14 residues. DNA of the CDR3: TGTGCCAGCAGCGACAGGGATAGCAATCAGCCCCAGCATTTT. As protein: CASSDRDSNQPQHF.

The chain couples TRBV29-1 to TRBJ2-1; no clear D. Germline CDR1 reads SQVTM; CDR2 reads ANQGSEA. CDR3 length: 15 residues. Trimming left V 6 bases short and J 0 bases short, with 15 bases between. The CDR3 nucleotides read TGCAGCGTGTCTAAGTTGAAGGGCTCCTACAATGAGCAGTTCTTC. Its translation is CSVSKLKGSYNEQFF.